The 32 T cell receptor beta chains listed next were all sequenced from one sample in a study of blood T cell repertoires in COVID-19. Sequenced by immunoSEQ multiplex PCR; TCRdb stores in-frame clones only, minus some. This sample has about 360,000 clones, with around 87% found just once. Sequenced: PBMCs or T cells enriched from blood (not recorded which). The receptors come from a man in his forties in a cohort exposed to, infected with or recovered from COVID-19 (not recorded which).

For the CDR3, the DNA is TGCGCCAGCAGCGCCGAGACAGGGGGCTTCTCTGGGGCCAACGTCCTGACTTTC. The encoded protein is CASSAETGGFSGANVLTF. The J gene is TRBJ2-6, the V gene TRBV5-1, with 10 bases identical to TRBD1. The CDR3 runs to 18 residues. V gave up 4 bases and J gave up 0 bases; unmatched junction bases: 7. Germline V gene sequence: CDR1 SGHRS, CDR2 YFSETQ.

The rearrangement uses TRBV6-5 and TRBJ1-1, with TRBD1 matching over 7 bases. Germline CDR1 MNHEY, CDR2 SVGAGI. CDR3 length: 13 residues. J lost 6 bases, V lost 6 bases, and 7 bases had no gene match. CDR3 nucleotide sequence: TGTGCCAGCAGACAGGGGATCCGGTCTGAAGCTTTCTTT. This sequence encodes CASRQGIRSEAFF.

The rearrangement joins TRBV10-2 to TRBJ1-4; 7 bases match TRBD1. V was clipped by 8 bases and J by 3 bases; unmatched bases: 9. Germline V lookup: CDR1 WSHSY, CDR2 SAAADI. This CDR3 spans 15 amino acids. DNA of the CDR3: TGCGCCAGCCGAGAGAGAGACAGGGCTAATGAAAAACTGTTTTTT. Residues: CASRERDRANEKLFF.

The chain couples TRBV20-1 to TRBJ2-7, with D possibly matching TRBD2 (5 bases). The germline V gene has CDR1 DFQATT and CDR2 SNEGSKA (reference sequence). V was pared by 7 bases and J by 2 bases, with 9 bases between. The CDR3 has 11 residues. The CDR3 loop is CSVEGTYEQYF. CDR3 DNA: TGCAGTGTCGAGGGCACCTACGAGCAGTACTTC.

V gene TRBV10-1 combines with J gene TRBJ2-1, with D unresolved. The CDR3 totals 13 residues. CDR1 and CDR2 from the germline V gene are WNHNN and SYGVQD (reference sequence). V lost 6 bases, J lost 0 bases, and 6 bases lay in between. The CDR3 region has the DNA TGCGCCAGCAGCCCCGGCTCCTACAATGAGCAGTTCTTC. It yields the protein CASSPGSYNEQFF.

The chain is built from TRBV7-2 and TRBJ2-1, with 8 bases matching TRBD2. Trimming at V came to 5 bases and at J to 0 bases, leaving 6 bases not matched to a gene. CDR1 is SGHTA, CDR2 FQGNSA, per germline. The CDR3 contains 16 residues. The CDR3 DNA reads TGTGCCAGCAGCGCTAGCGGGTCCTACTCCTACAATGAGCAGTTCTTC. This gives the protein CASSASGSYSYNEQFF.

The CDR3, as DNA: TGCGCCAGCAGCCGTTTCAGCGGGAGAAGCTCCTACAATGAGCAGTTCTTC. As protein: CASSRFSGRSSYNEQFF. The chain recombines TRBV4-1 with TRBJ2-1, with 8 bases identical to TRBD2. CDR1 and CDR2 (germline): MGHRA, YSYEKL. This CDR3 spans 17 amino acids. The J segment lost 0 bases and the V segment lost 4 bases, leaving 8 bases of the junction unmatched.

The chain employs TRBV30 and TRBJ1-2; no reliable D call. The CDR3 sequence is 13 residues long. Between the trimmed V and J ends, which lost 3 bases and 7 bases, there was a span of 15 bases. CDR1 and CDR2 from the germline V gene are GTSNPN and SVGIG (reference sequence). The CDR3 here is CAWSFFTYVGYTF. In DNA form, the CDR3 reads TGTGCCTGGAGCTTCTTTACATATGTTGGCTACACCTTC.

This sequence joins TRBV30 and TRBJ1-5; D is unresolved. V lost 2 bases to trimming and J lost 6 bases, with 17 bases between them. CDR1 is GTSNPN, CDR2 SVGIG, per germline (reference sequence). The CDR3 is 15 amino acids. The CDR3 nucleotides are TGTGCCTGGAGTAACTTGTATAGCCCGGGTCAGCCCCAGCATTTT. It specifies CAWSNLYSPGQPQHF.

The V and J genes are TRBV3-1 (or the pseudogene TRBV3-2) and TRBJ2-5; D is perhaps TRBD2 (6 bases). CDR3 length equals 14 residues. V was shortened by 3 bases and J by 4 bases, with 12 bases between the two germline ends. The germline V gene encodes CDR1 LGHDT and CDR2 YNNKEL (reference sequence). CDR3 bases: TGTGCCAGCAGCCAGGCCGGGACTGGAGAGACCCAGTACTTC. Protein: CASSQAGTGETQYF.

The gene calls are TRBV19 and TRBJ1-2; D call uncertain. V was shortened by 5 bases and J by 5 bases, with 18 bases between the two germline ends. The CDR3 is made up of 15 amino acids. In germline, CDR1 is LNHDA, CDR2 SQIVND (reference sequence). The CDR3 is CASSRAFTVWYGYTF. CDR3 bases: TGTGCCAGTAGTCGCGCTTTCACAGTGTGGTATGGCTACACCTTC.

The J gene is TRBJ2-5, the V gene TRBV4-1, with 8 positions matching TRBD1. The CDR3 runs 14 residues. The ends lost 3 bases at V and 2 bases at J; junction bases unmatched: 2. Germline V CDR1 and CDR2: MGHRA, YSYEKL. The CDR3 sequence is CASSHWTGQETQYF. The CDR3 DNA is TGCGCCAGCAGCCATTGGACAGGGCAAGAGACCCAGTACTTC.

The rearrangement joins TRBV10-3 to TRBJ2-5; 15 bases align to TRBD2. The CDR3 sequence is 18 residues long. V lost 5 bases to trimming and J lost 2 bases; unmatched junction nucleotides: 9. Germline V gene sequence: CDR1 ENHRY, CDR2 SYGVKD. Here the CDR3 reads CAISLGLAGGARQETQYF. The CDR3 region has the DNA TGTGCCATCAGTTTGGGACTAGCGGGAGGTGCGCGTCAAGAGACCCAGTACTTC.

The rearrangement joins TRBV27 to TRBJ1-4; D is ambiguous. This CDR3 spans 13 amino acids. V shed 8 bases and J shed 3 bases, with 10 bases lying between them. CDR1 MNHEY and CDR2 SMNVEV come from the germline V gene (reference sequence). CDR3 loop: CASRRAPNEKLFF. The CDR3 region has the DNA TGTGCCAGCCGGAGGGCCCCTAATGAAAAACTGTTTTTT.

The genes are TRBV5-1 and TRBJ1-1; D may be TRBD1 (6 bases). The CDR3 is 15 residues long. Germline assignment: CDR1 SGHRS and CDR2 YFSETQ. Trimming took off 3 bases at V and 0 bases at J, with 12 bases between the two ends. Here the CDR3 DNA reads TGCGCCAGCAGCTGGGCGACAGGAGTGAACACTGAAGCTTTCTTT. Its translation is CASSWATGVNTEAFF.

The V call is TRBV7-6, the J call TRBJ2-1, with TRBD2 matching over 10 bases. V lost 2 bases, J lost 8 bases, and 15 bases stayed unmatched. This CDR3 is built from 18 residues. CDR1 and CDR2 (germline): SGHVS, FNYEAQ. The CDR3 coding sequence is TGTGCCAGCAGCTTAAGTGCGAGCGGGAGGGCCGGGGACGATGAGCAGTTCTTC. It is translated as CASSLSASGRAGDDEQFF.

The chain couples TRBV2 to TRBJ1-1; D is perhaps TRBD1 (6 bases). Between the trimmed V and J ends, which lost 7 bases and 3 bases, there was a span of 15 bases. The CDR3 has 14 residues. Germline CDR1 is SNHLY and CDR2 is FYNNEI. CDR3 sequence: CASTTQGADTEAFF. CDR3 bases: TGTGCCAGCACCACACAGGGAGCGGACACTGAAGCTTTCTTT.

The chain joins TRBV19 to TRBJ2-6; D gene ambiguous. The CDR3 extends over 16 amino acids. Germline-derived CDR1 and CDR2 are LNHDA and SQIVND (reference sequence). The ends were cut back, 6 bases at V and 0 bases at J, with 12 bases in the middle. The CDR3 region is CASRGSDASGANVLTF. CDR3 bases: TGTGCCAGTAGGGGCTCAGACGCCTCTGGGGCCAACGTCCTGACTTTC.

A single count supports this clone. The V and J genes are TRBV12-2 and TRBJ1-5; the D call in the table, TRBD1, was not verified against the DNA. TRBV12-2 is shown as a pseudogene. This CDR3 region has 15 residues. In DNA form, the CDR3 reads TGTGCAAGTCGCTTAGTCAAAGGGGGTTGTCAGCCCCAGCATTTT. As protein: CASRLVKGGCQPQHF.

The chain couples TRBV7-2 to TRBJ2-7, with 10 positions matching TRBD1. CDR1 and CDR2 from the germline V gene are SGHTA and FQGNSA. The ends lost 5 bases at V and 2 bases at J; junction bases unmatched: 9. The CDR3 covers 16 residues. CDR3 protein: CASSHLPGQGTYEQYF. The CDR3 DNA sequence: TGTGCCAGCAGCCACCTCCCGGGACAGGGGACCTACGAGCAGTACTTC.

The chain links TRBV2 to TRBJ2-2, with 11 bases lining up with TRBD2. Germline loops: CDR1 SNHLY, CDR2 FYNNEI. J was trimmed by 1 base and V by 8 bases; bases with no gene match: 3. There are 15 residues in the CDR3. The CDR3 DNA reads as TGTGCCAGCGGAGGGACTAGCGGGAACACCGGGGAGCTGTTTTTT. It translates to CASGGTSGNTGELFF.

The rearrangement joins TRBV6-4 to TRBJ1-1, with D possibly being TRBD1 (6 bases). Trimming took 4 bases from V and 6 from J, leaving 12 bases between them. The CDR3 has 13 amino acids. CDR1 and CDR2 from the germline V gene are MRHNA and SNTAGT. CDR3 in DNA: TGTGCCAGCAGTGCCTCAAGACAGGCTGAAGCTTTCTTT. It yields the protein CASSASRQAEAFF.

On this clone: Other DNA variants within this sample encode the same CDR3. The chain couples TRBV6-5 to TRBJ2-1; TRBD2 agrees at 11 bases. Germline V lookup: CDR1 MNHEY, CDR2 SVGAGI. Trimming at V came to 0 bases and at J to 6 bases, leaving 1 base not matched to a gene. This CDR3 contains 15 residues. DNA for the CDR3: TGTGCCAGCAGTTACTCTAGCGGGAGGGGCAATGAGCAGTTCTTC. It is translated as CASSYSSGRGNEQFF.

This chain uses TRBV5-4 with TRBJ2-7, with unresolved D. The CDR3 runs to 15 residues. V lost 2 bases, J lost 0 bases, and 12 bases lay in between. The germline gives CDR1 SGHNT, CDR2 YYREEE (reference sequence). This CDR3 reads CASSLNPTSSYEQYF. In DNA, the CDR3 is TGTGCCAGCAGCTTAAACCCCACGAGCTCCTACGAGCAGTACTTC. The variable domain in full, with the rest retrieved from reference TRBV5-4 and TRBJ2-7, is ETGVTQSPTHLIKTRGQQVTLRCSSQSGHNTVSWYQQALGQGPQFIFQYYREEENGRGNFPPRFSGLQFPNYSSELNVNALELDDSALYLCASSLNPTSSYEQYFGPGTRLTVT.

The chain employs TRBV5-1 and TRBJ2-2, with D possibly TRBD2 on 6 matching bases. CDR1 and CDR2 (germline): SGHRS, YFSETQ. The CDR3 covers 16 residues. V was pared by 0 bases and J by 4 bases, with 13 bases between. CDR3 sequence reads: CASSLDSGPPTGELFF. The DNA of the CDR3 is TGCGCCAGCAGCTTGGATAGCGGTCCTCCCACCGGGGAGCTGTTTTTT. The full variable domain, rest sourced from reference TRBV5-1 and TRBJ2-2, is KAGVTQTPRYLIKTRGQQVTLSCSPISGHRSVSWYQQTPGQGLQFLFEYFSETQRNKGNFPGRFSGRQFSNSRSEMNVSTLELGDSALYLCASSLDSGPPTGELFFGEGSRLTVL.

The rearrangement uses TRBV18 and TRBJ1-4; weak D call: TRBD1 (6 bases). V lost 4 bases, J lost 4 bases, and 13 bases lay in between. The CDR3 is 15 residues long. CDR1 is KGHSH and CDR2 is LQKENI in the germline V gene. CDR3 in DNA: TGTGCCAGCTCACAAGACAGGTCCAATAATGAAAAACTGTTTTTT. Translation gives CASSQDRSNNEKLFF.

V gene TRBV5-1 combines with J gene TRBJ2-2, with D maybe TRBD1 (5 bases). The CDR3 totals 14 residues. Germline assignment: CDR1 SGHRS and CDR2 YFSETQ. The V end lost 5 bases, the J end lost 5 bases, and 13 bases lay between the germline ends. The CDR3, as DNA: TGCGCCAGCAGTATGGGGCAGCCTACCGGGGAGCTGTTTTTT. Encoded protein: CASSMGQPTGELFF.

In its sample, this clone was seen a few times. The rearrangement joins TRBV6-1 to TRBJ1-3; D is uncertain. This CDR3 has 14 residues. Trimming removed 1 base from V and 2 bases from J, with 6 bases in between. CDR1 and CDR2 (germline): MNHNS, SASEGT. The CDR3 nucleotides read TGTGCCAGCAGTGAAGTTGGCACTGGAAACACCATATATTTT. It specifies CASSEVGTGNTIYF.

The chain uses TRBV4-2 and TRBJ2-3; 10 bases line up with TRBD2. Germline V gene lookup returns CDR1 LGHNA and CDR2 YNFKEQ. The CDR3 extends over 16 amino acids. V trimming: 0 bases; J trimming: 3 bases; junction bases outside the gene matches: 3. The CDR3: CASSQEIAGGTDTQYF. CDR3 bases: TGTGCCAGCAGCCAAGAAATAGCGGGAGGAACAGATACGCAGTATTTT.

This chain connects TRBV6-1 to TRBJ1-2, with 7 bases matching TRBD1. Looked up from germline, CDR1 is MNHNS and CDR2 is SASEGT. The CDR3 contains 15 residues. V gave up 2 bases and J gave up 4 bases; unmatched junction bases: 7. DNA for the CDR3: TGTGCCAGCAGTGAACAACAGGGGTTCGGCTATGGCTACACCTTC. Protein sequence: CASSEQQGFGYGYTF.

The chain couples TRBV28 to TRBJ2-5; 14 bases line up with TRBD2. J lost 4 bases, V lost 6 bases, and 7 bases had no gene match. In germline, CDR1 is MDHEN, CDR2 SYDVKM. The CDR3 is 16 amino acids. The CDR3 region is CASSPRLAGGGETQYF. The CDR3 nucleotides are TGTGCCAGCAGCCCCAGACTAGCGGGGGGGGGAGAGACCCAGTACTTC. Looking up the rest from reference TRBV28 and TRBJ2-5 gives the full variable domain: DVKVTQSSRYLVKRTGEKVFLECVQDMDHENMFWYRQDPGLGLRLIYFSYDVKMKEKGDIPEGYSVSREKKERFSLILESASTNQTSMYLCASSPRLAGGGETQYFGPGTRLLVL.

V and J are TRBV27 and TRBJ2-1; unclear D gene. Trimming removed 2 bases from V and 9 bases from J, with 14 bases in between. The V gene's germline CDR1 is MNHEY and CDR2 SMNVEV (reference sequence). This CDR3 spans 14 amino acids. The CDR3 DNA reads TGTGCCAGCAGTTTAATTGGCAGTCTGGTTGAGCAGTTCTTC. It encodes CASSLIGSLVEQFF.